The 18 T cell receptor beta chains below come from one sample, sequenced in a study of T-cell memory formation after mild COVID-19. TCRdb called the 5' RACE reads again in MiXCR, with one record for every CDR3 protein. The sample has 260,000 or so distinct CDR3 sequences, 16% seen once; the top ten hold 20% to 25%. The sample consisted of PBMCs or a T cell subset sorted from them (not recorded which). The receptor source for this set is a man aged 18 to 30 who had mild COVID-19 (a few samples of this study predate the infection). Cell type and time point are not known.

This chain links TRBV28 with TRBJ1-2, with D maybe TRBD1 (6 bases). Germline V gene sequence: CDR1 MDHEN, CDR2 SYDVKM. V dropped 5 bases and J dropped 8 bases, with 12 bases sitting between them. The CDR3 is 12 residues long. CDR3 in DNA: TGTGCCAGCAGTGAAGGGGGGGGAGGCTACACCTTC. Residues: CASSEGGGGYTF.

This CDR3 is CASSGNPNTEAFF. The CDR3 DNA reads as TGTGCCAGCAGCGGGAATCCGAACACTGAAGCTTTCTTT. This chain links TRBV7-2 with TRBJ1-1, with D uncertain. The CDR3 runs to 13 residues. Trimming stripped 5 bases from V and 1 base from J, with 8 bases between. The germline gives CDR1 SGHTA, CDR2 FQGNSA.

In its sample, this clonotype was seen a few times. An end of the junction differs from the germline gene, which may be a read error. The chain recombines TRBV7-7 with TRBJ2-1; D call uncertain. The germline V gene has CDR1 SSHAT and CDR2 FNYEAQ (reference sequence). This CDR3 is 13 amino acids long. CDR3 coding DNA: TGTGCTAGCAGCTTAGTTGCTGGGGATGAGCAGTTCTTC. Translation: CASSLVAGDEQFF.

By sample fraction, this clonotype is medium-sized. V is TRBV27 and J is TRBJ2-1, with 8 nucleotides matching TRBD2. Germline CDR1 MNHEY, CDR2 SMNVEV (reference sequence). After removal of 5 bases from V and 6 bases from J, the junction contained 9 bases not matched to a gene. The CDR3 has 15 residues. CDR3 region: CASSLSGGPANEQFF. DNA for the CDR3: TGTGCCAGCAGTCTAAGCGGGGGCCCAGCCAATGAGCAGTTCTTC.

The chain couples TRBV18 to TRBJ2-7; 7 bases are shared with TRBD1. Germline CDR1 is KGHSH and CDR2 is LQKENI. V lost 3 bases and J lost 4; bases outside the gene matches: 12. The CDR3 consists of 16 residues. The CDR3 region has the DNA TGTGCCAGCTCACCCCTAAGAGTAGGGGGCTTATACGAGCAGTACGTC. This sequence encodes CASSPLRVGGLYEQYV.

The table lists this clonotype with a few counts. The CDR3 loop reads CASSQEPVYGYTF. The CDR3 DNA is TGTGCCAGCAGCCAAGAGCCAGTATATGGCTACACCTTC. The chain joins TRBV4-2 to TRBJ1-2; D is ambiguous. CDR3 length equals 13 residues. V lost 0 bases, J lost 5 bases, and 7 bases lay in between. CDR1 and CDR2 (germline): LGHNA, YNFKEQ.

This rearrangement joins TRBV4-2 to TRBJ2-1; no definite D call. In germline, CDR1 is LGHNA, CDR2 YNFKEQ. CDR3 size: 16 residues. The V end was cut by 1 base, the J end by 0 bases, with 10 bases between. In nucleotides, the CDR3 is TGTGCCAGCAGCCAAGGGCTCGCTGCCTCCTACAATGAGCAGTTCTTC. It encodes CASSQGLAASYNEQFF.

The chain carries TRBV11-2 and TRBJ2-1; 9 bases line up with TRBD1. The germline V gene has CDR1 SGHAT and CDR2 FQNNGV. The CDR3 length is 14 residues. With V trimmed by 8 bases and J by 4 bases, 6 bases remained unmatched. The CDR3 here is CASGGDRAYNEQFF. CDR3 in DNA: TGTGCCAGCGGGGGGGACAGGGCTTACAATGAGCAGTTCTTC.

The sample holds a few counts of this clonotype. For the CDR3, the DNA is TGTGCCAGCAGCCGGTGGTCGATGGGTGAGCAGTTCTTC. Translation: CASSRWSMGEQFF. V is TRBV7-3 and J is TRBJ2-1; D is unclear. Germline V gene data show CDR1 as SGHTA and CDR2 as FQGTGA. CDR3 length equals 13 residues. Trimming cost V 5 bases and J 9 bases, with 14 bases left between them.

This clonotype was counted a few times. The chain employs TRBV12-5 and TRBJ2-5; maybe TRBD2 (5 bases). The germline V and J ends were trimmed by 6 bases and 1 base, with 15 bases remaining between them. Germline V gene data show CDR1 as LGHNT and CDR2 as FRNRAP. The CDR3 runs 15 residues. CDR3 residues: CASGSGQRRQETQYF. The CDR3 nucleotides are TGTGCTAGTGGCTCAGGCCAGCGGCGCCAAGAGACCCAGTACTTC.

J is TRBJ1-1 and V is TRBV11-3; no reliable D call. Germline V CDR1 and CDR2: SGHNT, YENEEA. This CDR3 has 13 residues. The germline V and J ends were trimmed by 4 bases and 0 bases, with 6 bases remaining between them. CDR3: CASSSNMNTEAFF. In nucleotides, the CDR3 is TGTGCCAGCAGCTCAAACATGAACACTGAAGCTTTCTTT.

This chain uses TRBV9 with TRBJ1-2, with 10 bases identical to TRBD1. This CDR3 comprises 14 residues. With 2 bases clipped from V and 2 bases from J, the junction kept 0 bases outside the gene matches. Germline CDR1 reads SGDLS; CDR2 reads YYNGEE. The CDR3 loop is CASSVGQGNYGYTF. In DNA, the CDR3 is TGTGCCAGCAGCGTGGGACAGGGGAACTATGGCTACACCTTC.

The gene calls are TRBV6-6 and TRBJ2-1, with 7 positions matching TRBD2. Trimming removed 2 bases from V and 15 bases from J; junction bases left unmatched: 7. CDR1 and CDR2 (germline): MNHNY, SVGAGI (reference sequence). This CDR3 has 12 residues. DNA of the CDR3: TGTGCCAGCAGTTACCCGAGCGGGGTCCGGTTCTTC. Translating gives CASSYPSGVRFF.

The chain uses TRBV15 and TRBJ1-2; TRBD1 might be the D (6 bases). This CDR3 comprises 12 residues. CDR1 and CDR2 (germline): LNHNV, YYDKDF (reference sequence). V was trimmed by 3 bases and J by 7 bases, leaving 9 bases between them. The CDR3 sequence is CATSRDSLGYTF. CDR3 in DNA: TGTGCCACCAGCAGGGACAGTCTTGGCTACACCTTC.

The genes are TRBV12-3 or TRBV12-4 and TRBJ2-1; 7 nucleotides match TRBD2. The CDR3 totals 15 residues. V dropped 7 bases and J dropped 12; count of bases not matched to a gene: 18. The DNA for the CDR3 is TGTGCCAGCACCCGTGGCGGGGGTCTGAATGGCTTGCAGTTCTTC. Its translation is CASTRGGGLNGLQFF.

The chain has TRBV7-9 and TRBJ2-7, with 8 bases lining up with TRBD1. V trimming: 10 bases; J trimming: 6 bases; junction bases outside the gene matches: 5. Germline V gene data show CDR1 as SEHNR and CDR2 as FQNEAQ (reference sequence). The CDR3 is 11 amino acids. CDR3 coding DNA: TGTGCCACCTCGGACAGGGCCGAGCAGTACTTC. Translated: CATSDRAEQYF.

V usage is TRBV20-1 and J usage is TRBJ2-7, with D possibly TRBD2 on 6 matching bases. Trimming removed 1 base from V and 6 bases from J, with 19 bases in between. Germline values: CDR1 DFQATT, CDR2 SNEGSKA (reference sequence). There are 15 residues in the CDR3. DNA of the CDR3: TGCAGTGCTAGAGGTGGTCGGCAGGGAGGTTCCGAGCAGTACTTC. Translated, it gives CSARGGRQGGSEQYF.

The chain carries TRBV4-1 and TRBJ2-5; possible D gene TRBD2, 6 bases. The germline CDR1 and CDR2 sequences are MGHRA and YSYEKL. With 2 bases removed from V and 7 bases from J, the gap between germline ends came to 17 bases. The CDR3 has 15 amino acids. The CDR3 loop reads CASSQNRIPGGTQYF. The DNA of the CDR3 is TGCGCCAGCAGCCAAAACCGCATACCCGGGGGGACCCAGTACTTC.